This entry lists 20 T cell receptor beta chains sequenced from one sample in a study of cytomegalovirus exposure and HLA in healthy donors. The study ran its PCR with 60 Vbeta and 13 Jbeta primers. Assay used: immunoSEQ multiplex PCR; TCRdb lists only in-frame clones, some missing. The table records 110,000 or so clones, 74% of them present only once. Sequencing used PBMCs. All receptors come from a middle-aged woman in good health and CMV-seropositive.

This rearrangement joins TRBV18 to TRBJ2-7; 14 nucleotides agree with TRBD2. The germline gives CDR1 KGHSH, CDR2 LQKENI. V shed 6 bases, J shed 2 bases, and the junction held 12 bases outside the gene matches. This CDR3 is 18 amino acids long. This chain's CDR3 is CASSTRGLAGALTYEQYF. The CDR3 DNA reads as TGTGCCAGCTCCACCAGGGGACTAGCGGGGGCCTTAACCTACGAGCAGTACTTC.

This clone was counted only a few times. The chain has TRBV18 and TRBJ1-1, with 8 bases fitting TRBD1. The CDR3 runs 14 residues. J was trimmed by 3 bases and V by 5 bases; bases with no gene match: 5. The germline V gene encodes CDR1 KGHSH and CDR2 LQKENI. CDR3 region: CASSSGQGHTEAFF. The CDR3 coding sequence is TGTGCCAGCTCATCCGGACAGGGACACACTGAAGCTTTCTTT.

This clone occurred a few times. The chain links TRBV19 to TRBJ1-2, with 10 positions matching TRBD1. V dropped 5 bases and J dropped 6; count of bases not matched to a gene: 9. The germline CDR1 and CDR2 sequences are LNHDA and SQIVND (reference sequence). The CDR3 covers 15 residues. CDR3 region: CASSLTGGAYNGYTF. In nucleotides, the CDR3 is TGTGCCAGTAGTTTGACAGGGGGCGCGTATAATGGCTACACCTTC.

V gene TRBV19 combines with J gene TRBJ1-2, with D possibly TRBD1 on 5 matching bases. This CDR3 spans 13 amino acids. Germline V CDR1 and CDR2: LNHDA, SQIVND (reference sequence). The germline V and J ends were trimmed by 3 bases and 6 bases, with 11 bases remaining between them. The CDR3 DNA sequence: TGTGCCAGTAGTATCTCGGGGGAAAATGGCTACACCTTC. As protein: CASSISGENGYTF.

This clone was found a few times. The CDR3 region is CASSLASKAFF. The CDR3 nucleotides read TGTGCCAGCAGCTTGGCCAGTAAAGCTTTCTTT. V gene TRBV7-2 combines with J gene TRBJ1-1; D not resolved. The CDR3 runs 11 residues. Per germline, CDR1 SGHTA and CDR2 FQGNSA. With 3 bases removed from V and 9 bases from J, the gap between germline ends came to 8 bases.

The chain carries TRBV14 and TRBJ2-5, with D perhaps TRBD2 (6 bases). The ends were cut back, 1 base at V and 4 bases at J, with 13 bases in the middle. Germline CDR1 SGHDN, CDR2 FVKESK. This CDR3 is built from 15 residues. DNA for the CDR3: TGTGCCAGCAGCCAAGTTGGCGGGGTCCCAGAGACCCAGTACTTC. It is translated as CASSQVGGVPETQYF.

V usage is TRBV6-5 and J usage is TRBJ2-7, with 11 bases matching TRBD1. V was pared by 5 bases and J by 5 bases, with 8 bases of the junction left unmatched. Germline V lookup: CDR1 MNHEY, CDR2 SVGAGI. The length of the CDR3 is 15 residues. Here the CDR3 DNA reads TGTGCCAGCAGTACGGACAGGGGGCGCCAGAACGAGCAGTACTTC. Protein product: CASSTDRGRQNEQYF.

J is TRBJ1-1 and V is TRBV7-6, with D uncertain. From germline, CDR1 is SGHVS and CDR2 FNYEAQ. Trimming stripped 4 bases from V and 11 bases from J, with 23 bases between. The length of the CDR3 is 15 residues. The CDR3 sequence: CASSSRPDLGLAAFF. The CDR3 nucleotides are TGTGCCAGCAGCTCTCGACCAGATCTGGGCCTGGCGGCTTTCTTT. Full variable domain (missing parts from reference TRBV7-6 and TRBJ1-1): GAGVSQSPRYKVTKRGQDVALRCDPISGHVSLYWYRQALGQGPEFLTYFNYEAQQDKSGLPNDRFSAERPEGSISTLTIQRTEQRDSAMYRCASSSRPDLGLAAFFGQGTRLTVV.

The chain combines TRBV7-9 with TRBJ1-3; D ambiguous. Germline loops: CDR1 SEHNR, CDR2 FQNEAQ (reference sequence). V was clipped by 2 bases and J by 3 bases, with 8 bases between them. There are 14 residues in the CDR3. The CDR3 region has the DNA TGTGCCAGCAGCTTAAACACGCTTGGAAACACCATATATTTT. Amino acid sequence: CASSLNTLGNTIYF.

This clone was seen a handful of times. The rearrangement links TRBV18 to TRBJ2-5; the D is unclear. The CDR3 sequence is 13 residues long. Germline CDR1 KGHSH, CDR2 LQKENI. Trimming pared 4 bases from V and 5 bases from J, leaving 11 bases between. Here the CDR3 reads CASSRSIGETQYF. CDR3 in DNA: TGTGCCAGCTCACGGTCGATCGGGGAGACCCAGTACTTC.

This clone was counted between two and nine times. This sequence joins TRBV4-1 and TRBJ1-4; D call uncertain. The CDR3 length is 12 residues. In germline, CDR1 is MGHRA, CDR2 YSYEKL. V shed 1 base and J shed 7 bases, with 4 bases lying between them. The CDR3: CASSQVLEKLFF. CDR3 DNA sequence: TGCGCCAGCAGCCAAGTCCTTGAAAAACTGTTTTTT.

V gene TRBV9 combines with J gene TRBJ1-6, with D possibly matching TRBD1 (6 bases). With 1 base removed from V and 8 bases from J, the gap between germline ends came to 13 bases. The CDR3 is made up of 15 amino acids. Germline loops: CDR1 SGDLS, CDR2 YYNGEE. CDR3 DNA: TGTGCCAGCAGCGTACCCCGGTGGGGGCATTCACCCCTCCACTTT. This translates into CASSVPRWGHSPLHF.

The chain has TRBV30 and TRBJ2-7; possible D gene TRBD1, 6 bases. CDR3 size: 14 residues. Germline V gene sequence: CDR1 GTSNPN, CDR2 SVGIG (reference sequence). Between the trimmed V and J ends, which lost 0 bases and 2 bases, there was a span of 11 bases. The CDR3 loop reads CAWSVRDITYEQYF. As DNA, the CDR3 is TGTGCCTGGAGTGTAAGGGACATTACCTACGAGCAGTACTTC.

This rearrangement joins TRBV19 to TRBJ2-7; D perhaps matches TRBD1 (5 bases). The CDR3 runs to 16 residues. Germline loops: CDR1 LNHDA, CDR2 SQIVND (reference sequence). Trimming removed 3 bases from V and 2 bases from J, with 17 bases in between. Here the CDR3 DNA reads TGTGCCAGTAGTATGGCACGTGGGGCGCGTCCCTACGAGCAGTACTTC. Its protein product is CASSMARGARPYEQYF.

The rearrangement joins TRBV2 to TRBJ1-2, with D possibly TRBD1 on 5 matching bases. The CDR3 extends over 16 amino acids. Trimming removed 7 bases at V and 0 bases at J, with 18 bases between. CDR1 and CDR2 (germline): SNHLY, FYNNEI. CDR3 coding DNA: TGTGCCAGCATCGGACACCAACTATCCGCTAACTATGGCTACACCTTC. Protein: CASIGHQLSANYGYTF.

V and J are TRBV6-6 and TRBJ1-5, with D perhaps TRBD1 (5 bases). The CDR3 has 15 amino acids. CDR1 is MNHNY and CDR2 is SVGAGI in the germline V gene (reference sequence). The V and J ends lost 0 bases and 10 bases respectively, with 16 bases between them. The CDR3 reads CASSYSAPPQAPQHF. Here the CDR3 DNA reads TGTGCCAGCAGTTACTCCGCCCCACCACAGGCACCCCAGCATTTT.

The chain is built from TRBV5-1 and TRBJ2-1; D is perhaps TRBD1 (6 bases). V was clipped by 4 bases and J by 2 bases, with 13 bases between them. Germline CDR1 reads SGHRS; CDR2 reads YFSETQ. This CDR3 is 15 amino acids long. CDR3 bases: TGCGCCAGCAGCCTAACGGGACAACCCTACAATGAGCAGTTCTTC. It translates to CASSLTGQPYNEQFF.

The chain uses TRBV6-6 and TRBJ1-2, with TRBD1 matching over 7 bases. The CDR3 is made up of 13 amino acids. Per the germline V gene, CDR1 is MNHNY and CDR2 is SVGAGI (reference sequence). With V trimmed by 2 bases and J by 4 bases, 1 base remained unmatched. DNA of the CDR3: TGTGCCAGCAGTTACGGGACAGTCTATGGCTACACCTTC. This gives the protein CASSYGTVYGYTF.

This chain connects TRBV6-1 to TRBJ2-1, with 12 bases aligning to TRBD2. Germline V gene data show CDR1 as MNHNS and CDR2 as SASEGT. J was trimmed by 5 bases and V by 6 bases; bases with no gene match: 20. This CDR3 is 20 amino acids long. The CDR3 here is CASRELGPSGRAWADNEQFF. DNA for the CDR3: TGTGCCAGCAGGGAACTAGGGCCTAGCGGGAGGGCCTGGGCGGACAATGAGCAGTTCTTC.

This sequence joins TRBV12-5 and TRBJ1-1, with 10 bases matching TRBD1. CDR1 LGHNT and CDR2 FRNRAP come from the germline V gene. The ends lost 0 bases at V and 1 base at J; junction bases unmatched: 5. CDR3 size: 17 residues. CDR3 sequence (DNA): TGTGCTAGTGGTTTGGTATTTGGACAGGGGGGGAACACTGAAGCTTTCTTT. It is translated as CASGLVFGQGGNTEAFF.